This TCR beta chain stems from a study of blood T cells in healthy people across ages. The study, taken as a whole, reports: Because donor CMV status was unknown, expanded clonotype changes were possibly confounded.

Together with a sample-barcoded 5' primer, a J-beta primer mix was included in a second PCR lasting about 7 to 11 cycles. Each CDR3 protein gets one entry after TCRdb re-called the 5' RACE reads with MiXCR. The repertoire consists of 650,000 to 1,000,000 distinct CDR3 sequences, with about 42% occurring once and the leading ten covering around 18%. The sample holds a few counts of this clonotype. Antigen: not known. This TCR derives from a man older than 75 in good health. The sequenced material came from blood.

DNA of the CDR3: TGTGCCATCGGGGGCACAGAGGGGAACACTGAAGCTTTCTTT. Its protein product is CAIGGTEGNTEAFF. This chain links TRBV10-3 with TRBJ1-1; perhaps TRBD1 as D (6 bases). Germline V gene data show CDR1 as ENHRY and CDR2 as SYGVKD. The CDR3 consists of 14 residues. The V end lost 8 bases, the J end lost 1 base, and 14 bases lay between the germline ends.